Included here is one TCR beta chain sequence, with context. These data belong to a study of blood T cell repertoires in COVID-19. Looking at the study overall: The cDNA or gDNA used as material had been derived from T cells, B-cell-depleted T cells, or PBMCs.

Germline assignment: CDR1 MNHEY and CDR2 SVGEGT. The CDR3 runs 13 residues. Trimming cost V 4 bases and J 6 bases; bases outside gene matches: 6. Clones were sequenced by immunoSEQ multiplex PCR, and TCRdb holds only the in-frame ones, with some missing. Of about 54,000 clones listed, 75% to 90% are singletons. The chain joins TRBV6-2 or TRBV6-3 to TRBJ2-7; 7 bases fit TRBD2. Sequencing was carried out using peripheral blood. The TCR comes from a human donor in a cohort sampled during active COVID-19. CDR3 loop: CASSSAGVAEQYF. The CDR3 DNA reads TGTGCCAGCAGTTCCGCGGGGGTTGCCGAGCAGTACTTC.